Shown below are 10 T cell receptor beta chains from a single sample sequenced in a study of T cells after somatic rescue of genetic block. Sequencing was performed with immunoSEQ multiplex PCR; in TCRdb, only in-frame clones are kept and a portion is missing. The profile shows tens of thousands of clones, 90% of them singletons. Sample: peripheral blood mononuclear cells (PBMCs). These receptor sequences come from a woman aged 18-29 years.

The chain uses TRBV10-2 and TRBJ2-1; D is unresolved. The germline CDR1 and CDR2 sequences are WSHSY and SAAADI. This CDR3 comprises 11 residues. Trimming pared 8 bases from V and 6 bases from J, leaving 8 bases between. CDR3 sequence (DNA): TGCGCCAGCTCCCGGAGCAATGAGCAGTTCTTC. This codes for CASSRSNEQFF.

The gene calls are TRBV29-1 and TRBJ2-3, with 11 positions matching TRBD2. This CDR3 region has 14 residues. Germline CDR1 SQVTM, CDR2 ANQGSEA. J lost 6 bases, V lost 6 bases, and 8 bases had no gene match. Written as DNA, the CDR3 is TGCAGCGTAAGACTAGCGGGGTCGATGGATACGCAGTATTTT. This translates into CSVRLAGSMDTQYF.

The chain recombines TRBV6-1 with TRBJ1-5, with no clear D. Germline CDR1 MNHNS, CDR2 SASEGT. V was clipped by 2 bases and J by 0 bases, with 11 bases between them. The CDR3 totals 16 residues. The CDR3 DNA reads as TGTGCCAGCAGTGAACGGTCGGGGATTAGCAATCAGCCCCAGCATTTT. This gives the protein CASSERSGISNQPQHF.

The rearrangement joins TRBV18 to TRBJ2-7; 8 nucleotides align to TRBD2. The CDR3 length is 15 residues. J was trimmed by 3 bases and V by 3 bases; bases with no gene match: 7. The V gene's germline CDR1 is KGHSH and CDR2 LQKENI. CDR3 region: CASSPLAGGFYEQYF. The CDR3 region has the DNA TGTGCCAGCTCACCGCTCGCGGGAGGTTTCTACGAGCAGTACTTC.

This rearrangement joins TRBV7-6 to TRBJ2-7; the match to TRBD2 covers 10 bases. Germline trimming cut 3 bases from V and 3 bases from J; bases unmatched to any gene: 2. The length of the CDR3 is 14 residues. CDR1 SGHVS and CDR2 FNYEAQ come from the germline V gene. CDR3 protein: CASSLRTSGYEQYF. In nucleotides, the CDR3 is TGTGCCAGCAGCTTGAGGACTAGCGGCTACGAGCAGTACTTC.

The V call is TRBV4-2, the J call TRBJ1-5; weak D call: TRBD1 (6 bases). Trimming stripped 0 bases from V and 3 bases from J, with 15 bases between. CDR3 length: 17 amino acids. Germline-derived CDR1 and CDR2 are LGHNA and YNFKEQ. CDR3 sequence: CASSQEYGRGLNQPQHF. CDR3 DNA sequence: TGTGCCAGCAGCCAAGAATACGGCAGGGGTCTCAATCAGCCCCAGCATTTT.

This sequence joins TRBV15 and TRBJ1-5; the D is unclear. The length of the CDR3 is 14 residues. Germline-derived CDR1 and CDR2 are LNHNV and YYDKDF (reference sequence). Trimming took 1 base from V and 2 from J, leaving 6 bases between them. In nucleotides, the CDR3 is TGTGCCACCAGCAGAGTACTCGGCAATCAGCCCCAGCATTTT. Its protein product is CATSRVLGNQPQHF.

This clone showed up just once. The chain uses TRBV7-3 and TRBJ1-6; no firm D call. Germline CDR1 reads SGHTA; CDR2 reads FQGTGA. The germline V and J ends were trimmed by 2 bases and 6 bases, with 2 bases remaining between them. This CDR3 has 12 residues. CDR3 amino acids: CASSLPNSPLHF. The CDR3 DNA reads TGTGCCAGCAGCTTACCTAATTCACCCCTCCACTTT. The full variable domain, completed using reference TRBV7-3 and TRBJ1-6, is GAGVSQTPSNKVTEKGKYVELRCDPISGHTALYWYRQSLGQGPEFLIYFQGTGAADDSGLPNDRFFAVRPEGSVSTLKIQRTERGDSAVYLCASSLPNSPLHFGNGTRLTVT.

The chain links TRBV6-6 to TRBJ2-4; the D gene is possibly TRBD1 (5 bases). The CDR3 runs 16 residues. Germline loops: CDR1 MNHNY, CDR2 SVGAGI (reference sequence). With 7 bases removed from V and 0 bases from J, the gap between germline ends came to 16 bases. CDR3 sequence: CASNQQAQLAKNIQYF. The CDR3 DNA follows: TGTGCCAGCAATCAACAGGCGCAGCTAGCCAAAAACATTCAGTACTTC.

The rearrangement joins TRBV30 to TRBJ2-1; possibly TRBD1 for D (6 bases). The V end was cut by 5 bases, the J end by 1 base, with 12 bases between. The length of the CDR3 is 14 residues. The V gene's germline CDR1 is GTSNPN and CDR2 SVGIG (reference sequence). The CDR3 spells CAWLGQFSYNEQFF. In nucleotides, the CDR3 is TGTGCCTGGTTAGGACAGTTTTCCTACAATGAGCAGTTCTTC.